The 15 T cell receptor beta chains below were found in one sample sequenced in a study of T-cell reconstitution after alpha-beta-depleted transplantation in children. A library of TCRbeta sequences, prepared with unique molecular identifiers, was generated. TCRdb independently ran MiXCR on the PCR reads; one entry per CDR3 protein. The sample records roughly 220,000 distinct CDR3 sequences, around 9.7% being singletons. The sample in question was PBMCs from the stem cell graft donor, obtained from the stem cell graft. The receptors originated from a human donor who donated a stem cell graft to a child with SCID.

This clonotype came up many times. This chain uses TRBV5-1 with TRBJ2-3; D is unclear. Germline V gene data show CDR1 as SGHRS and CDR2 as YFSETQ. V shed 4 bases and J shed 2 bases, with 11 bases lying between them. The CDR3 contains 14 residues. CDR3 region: CASSPDPVTDTQYF. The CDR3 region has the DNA TGCGCCAGCAGCCCGGATCCTGTCACAGATACGCAGTATTTT.

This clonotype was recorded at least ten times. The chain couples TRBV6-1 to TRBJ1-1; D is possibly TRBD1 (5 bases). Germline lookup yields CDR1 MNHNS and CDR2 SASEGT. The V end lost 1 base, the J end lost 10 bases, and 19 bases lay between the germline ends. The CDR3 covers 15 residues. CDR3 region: CASSEVGATPLGAFF. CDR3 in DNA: TGTGCCAGCAGTGAAGTTGGGGCTACTCCCCTGGGAGCTTTCTTT.

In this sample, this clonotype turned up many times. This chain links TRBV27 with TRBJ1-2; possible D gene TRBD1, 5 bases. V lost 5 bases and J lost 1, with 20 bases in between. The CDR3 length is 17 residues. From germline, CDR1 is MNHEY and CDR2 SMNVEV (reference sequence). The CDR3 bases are TGTGCCAGCAGTCGTTGGTCGGGGATGGGGGTTAACTATGGCTACACCTTC. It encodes CASSRWSGMGVNYGYTF.

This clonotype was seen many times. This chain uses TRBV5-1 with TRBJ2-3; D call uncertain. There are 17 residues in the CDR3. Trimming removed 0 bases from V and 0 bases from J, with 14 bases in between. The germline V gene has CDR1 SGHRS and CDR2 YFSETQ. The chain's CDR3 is CASSLGLSSVSTDTQYF. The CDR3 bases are TGCGCCAGCAGCTTGGGCCTCTCCAGCGTTAGCACAGATACGCAGTATTTT. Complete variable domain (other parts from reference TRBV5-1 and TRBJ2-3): KAGVTQTPRYLIKTRGQQVTLSCSPISGHRSVSWYQQTPGQGLQFLFEYFSETQRNKGNFPGRFSGRQFSNSRSEMNVSTLELGDSALYLCASSLGLSSVSTDTQYFGPGTRLTVL.

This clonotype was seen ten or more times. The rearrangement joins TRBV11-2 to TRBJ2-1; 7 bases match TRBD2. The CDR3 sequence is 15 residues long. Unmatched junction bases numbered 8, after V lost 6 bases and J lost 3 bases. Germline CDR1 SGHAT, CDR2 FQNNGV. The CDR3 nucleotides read TGTGCCAGCAGGGGAGGGACTACTTACTACAATGAGCAGTTCTTC. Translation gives CASRGGTTYYNEQFF.

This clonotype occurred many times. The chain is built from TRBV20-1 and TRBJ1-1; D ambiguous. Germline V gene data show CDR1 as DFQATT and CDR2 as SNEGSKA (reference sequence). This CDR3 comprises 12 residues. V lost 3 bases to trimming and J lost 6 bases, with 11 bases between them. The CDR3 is CSARPQTPEAFF. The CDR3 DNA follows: TGCAGTGCTAGGCCGCAGACGCCTGAAGCTTTCTTT.

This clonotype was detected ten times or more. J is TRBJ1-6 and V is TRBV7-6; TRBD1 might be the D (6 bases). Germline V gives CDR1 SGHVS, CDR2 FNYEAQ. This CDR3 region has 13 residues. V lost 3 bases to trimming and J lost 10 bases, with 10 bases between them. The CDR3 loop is CASSLEGGSPLHF. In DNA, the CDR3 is TGTGCCAGCAGCTTGGAAGGGGGGTCACCCCTCCACTTT.

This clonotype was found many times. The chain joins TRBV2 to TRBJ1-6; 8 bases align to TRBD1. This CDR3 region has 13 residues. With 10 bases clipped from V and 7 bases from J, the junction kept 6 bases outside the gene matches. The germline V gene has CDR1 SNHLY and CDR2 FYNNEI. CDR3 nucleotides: TGTGCCACCTTGGACAGGGAGAATTCACCCCTCCACTTT. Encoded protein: CATLDRENSPLHF. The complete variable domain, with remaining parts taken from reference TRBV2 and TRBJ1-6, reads EPEVTQTPSHQVTQMGQEVILRCVPISNHLYFYWYRQILGQKVEFLVSFYNNEISEKSEIFDDQFSVERPDGSNFTLKIRSTKLEDSAMYFCATLDRENSPLHFGNGTRLTVT.

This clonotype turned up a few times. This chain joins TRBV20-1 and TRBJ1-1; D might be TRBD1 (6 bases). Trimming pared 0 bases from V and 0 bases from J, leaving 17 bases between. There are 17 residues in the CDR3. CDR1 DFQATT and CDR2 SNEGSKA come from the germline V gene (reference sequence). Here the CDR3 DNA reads TGCAGTGCTAGAGATGCCTCGACAGGCAGCATGAACACTGAAGCTTTCTTT. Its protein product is CSARDASTGSMNTEAFF.

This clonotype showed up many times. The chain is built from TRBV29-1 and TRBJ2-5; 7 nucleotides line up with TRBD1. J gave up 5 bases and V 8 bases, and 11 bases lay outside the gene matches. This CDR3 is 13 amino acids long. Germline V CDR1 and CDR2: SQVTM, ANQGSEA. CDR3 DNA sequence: TGCAGCTCCCGGGACAGCCTCCACGAGACCCAGTACTTC. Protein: CSSRDSLHETQYF.

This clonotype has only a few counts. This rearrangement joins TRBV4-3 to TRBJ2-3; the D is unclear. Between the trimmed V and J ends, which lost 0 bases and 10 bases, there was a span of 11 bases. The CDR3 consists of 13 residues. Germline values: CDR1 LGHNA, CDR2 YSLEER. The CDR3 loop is CASSQDRAKSQYF. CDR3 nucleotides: TGCGCCAGCAGCCAAGATCGAGCGAAGTCGCAGTATTTT.

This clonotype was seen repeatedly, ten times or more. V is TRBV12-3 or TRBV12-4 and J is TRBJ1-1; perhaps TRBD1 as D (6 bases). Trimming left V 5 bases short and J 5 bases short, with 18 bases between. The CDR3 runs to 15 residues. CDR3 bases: TGTGCCAGCAGTCCTCGGACAGAACTGGGGACTGAAGCTTTCTTT. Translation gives CASSPRTELGTEAFF.

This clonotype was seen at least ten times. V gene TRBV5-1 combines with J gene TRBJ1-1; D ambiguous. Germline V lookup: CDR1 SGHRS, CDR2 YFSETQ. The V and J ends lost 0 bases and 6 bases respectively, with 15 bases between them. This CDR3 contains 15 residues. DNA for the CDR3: TGCGCCAGCAGCTTGGTGGCACCTGAAAACTCTGAAGCTTTCTTT. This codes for CASSLVAPENSEAFF.

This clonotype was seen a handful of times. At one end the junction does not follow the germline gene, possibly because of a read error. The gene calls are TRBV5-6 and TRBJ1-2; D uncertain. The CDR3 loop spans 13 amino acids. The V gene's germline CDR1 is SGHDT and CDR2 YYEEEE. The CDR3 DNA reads TGTGCCAGCAAACCCCCCGGCGGCCCGGTGGCGGCCTTC. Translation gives CASKPPGGPVAAF.

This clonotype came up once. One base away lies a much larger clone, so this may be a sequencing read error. As DNA, the CDR3 is TGTACCAGCAGTGAGTGGGAGACCCAGTACTTC. Its translation: CTSSEWETQYF. The J gene is TRBJ2-5, the V gene TRBV6-1, with D uncertain. Germline CDR1 is MNHNS and CDR2 is SASEGT. CDR3 length: 11 residues.